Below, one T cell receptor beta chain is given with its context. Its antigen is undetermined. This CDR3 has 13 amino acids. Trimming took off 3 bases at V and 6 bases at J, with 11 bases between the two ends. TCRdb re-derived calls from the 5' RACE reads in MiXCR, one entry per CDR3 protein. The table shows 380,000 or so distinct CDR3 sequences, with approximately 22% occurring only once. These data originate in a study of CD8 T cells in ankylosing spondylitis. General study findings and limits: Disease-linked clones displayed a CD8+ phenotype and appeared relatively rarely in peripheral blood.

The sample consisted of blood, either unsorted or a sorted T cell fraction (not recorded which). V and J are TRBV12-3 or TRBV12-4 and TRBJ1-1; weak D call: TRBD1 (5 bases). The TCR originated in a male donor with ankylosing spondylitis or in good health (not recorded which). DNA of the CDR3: TGTGCCAGCAGTTTGATCAGGGCGGCTGAAGCTTTCTTT. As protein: CASSLIRAAEAFF.